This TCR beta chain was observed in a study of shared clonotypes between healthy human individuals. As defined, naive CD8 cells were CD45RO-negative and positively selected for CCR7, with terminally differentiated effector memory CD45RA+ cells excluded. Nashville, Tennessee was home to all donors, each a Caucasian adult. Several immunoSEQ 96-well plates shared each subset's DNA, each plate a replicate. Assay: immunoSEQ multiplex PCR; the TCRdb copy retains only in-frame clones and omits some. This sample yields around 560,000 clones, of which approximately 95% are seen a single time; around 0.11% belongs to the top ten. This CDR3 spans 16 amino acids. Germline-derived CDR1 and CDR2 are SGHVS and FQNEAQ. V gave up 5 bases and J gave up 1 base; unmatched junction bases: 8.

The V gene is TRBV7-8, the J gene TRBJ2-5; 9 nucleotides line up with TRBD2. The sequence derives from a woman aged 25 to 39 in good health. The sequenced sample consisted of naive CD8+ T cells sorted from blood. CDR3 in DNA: TGTGCCAGCAGCCCCCGACTAGCGGAACGCCAAGAGACCCAGTACTTC. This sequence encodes CASSPRLAERQETQYF. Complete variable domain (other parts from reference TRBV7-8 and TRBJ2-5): GAGVSQSPRYKVAKRGQDVALRCDPISGHVSLFWYQQALGQGPEFLTYFQNEAQLDKSGLPSDRFFAERPEGSVSTLKIQRTQQEDSAVYLCASSPRLAERQETQYFGPGTRLLVL.